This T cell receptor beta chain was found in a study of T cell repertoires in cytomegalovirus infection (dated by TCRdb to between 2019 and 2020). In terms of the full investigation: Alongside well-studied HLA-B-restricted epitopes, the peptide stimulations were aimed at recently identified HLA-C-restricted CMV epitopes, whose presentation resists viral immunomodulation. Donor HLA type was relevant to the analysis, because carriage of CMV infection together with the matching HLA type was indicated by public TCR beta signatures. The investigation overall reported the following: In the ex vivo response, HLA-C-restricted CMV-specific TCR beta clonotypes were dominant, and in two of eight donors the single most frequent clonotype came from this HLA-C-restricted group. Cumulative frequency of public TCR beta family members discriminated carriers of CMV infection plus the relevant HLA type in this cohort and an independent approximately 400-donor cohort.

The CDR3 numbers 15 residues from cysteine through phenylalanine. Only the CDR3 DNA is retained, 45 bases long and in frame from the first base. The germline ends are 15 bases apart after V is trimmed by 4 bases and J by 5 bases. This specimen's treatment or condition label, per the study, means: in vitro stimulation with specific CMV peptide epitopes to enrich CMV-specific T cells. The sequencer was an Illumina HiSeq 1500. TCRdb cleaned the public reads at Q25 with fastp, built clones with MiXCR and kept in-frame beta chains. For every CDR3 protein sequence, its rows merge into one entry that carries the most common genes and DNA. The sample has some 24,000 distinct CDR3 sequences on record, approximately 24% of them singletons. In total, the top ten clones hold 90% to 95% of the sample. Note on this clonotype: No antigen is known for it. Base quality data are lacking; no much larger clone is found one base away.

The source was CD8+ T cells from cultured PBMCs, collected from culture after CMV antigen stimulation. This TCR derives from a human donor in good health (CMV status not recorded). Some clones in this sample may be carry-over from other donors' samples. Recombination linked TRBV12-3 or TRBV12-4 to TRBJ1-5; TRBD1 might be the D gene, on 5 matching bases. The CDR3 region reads CASSWGPLGDQPQHF. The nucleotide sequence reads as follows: TGTGCCAGCAGTTGGGGACCGTTGGGAGATCAGCCCCAGCATTTT.